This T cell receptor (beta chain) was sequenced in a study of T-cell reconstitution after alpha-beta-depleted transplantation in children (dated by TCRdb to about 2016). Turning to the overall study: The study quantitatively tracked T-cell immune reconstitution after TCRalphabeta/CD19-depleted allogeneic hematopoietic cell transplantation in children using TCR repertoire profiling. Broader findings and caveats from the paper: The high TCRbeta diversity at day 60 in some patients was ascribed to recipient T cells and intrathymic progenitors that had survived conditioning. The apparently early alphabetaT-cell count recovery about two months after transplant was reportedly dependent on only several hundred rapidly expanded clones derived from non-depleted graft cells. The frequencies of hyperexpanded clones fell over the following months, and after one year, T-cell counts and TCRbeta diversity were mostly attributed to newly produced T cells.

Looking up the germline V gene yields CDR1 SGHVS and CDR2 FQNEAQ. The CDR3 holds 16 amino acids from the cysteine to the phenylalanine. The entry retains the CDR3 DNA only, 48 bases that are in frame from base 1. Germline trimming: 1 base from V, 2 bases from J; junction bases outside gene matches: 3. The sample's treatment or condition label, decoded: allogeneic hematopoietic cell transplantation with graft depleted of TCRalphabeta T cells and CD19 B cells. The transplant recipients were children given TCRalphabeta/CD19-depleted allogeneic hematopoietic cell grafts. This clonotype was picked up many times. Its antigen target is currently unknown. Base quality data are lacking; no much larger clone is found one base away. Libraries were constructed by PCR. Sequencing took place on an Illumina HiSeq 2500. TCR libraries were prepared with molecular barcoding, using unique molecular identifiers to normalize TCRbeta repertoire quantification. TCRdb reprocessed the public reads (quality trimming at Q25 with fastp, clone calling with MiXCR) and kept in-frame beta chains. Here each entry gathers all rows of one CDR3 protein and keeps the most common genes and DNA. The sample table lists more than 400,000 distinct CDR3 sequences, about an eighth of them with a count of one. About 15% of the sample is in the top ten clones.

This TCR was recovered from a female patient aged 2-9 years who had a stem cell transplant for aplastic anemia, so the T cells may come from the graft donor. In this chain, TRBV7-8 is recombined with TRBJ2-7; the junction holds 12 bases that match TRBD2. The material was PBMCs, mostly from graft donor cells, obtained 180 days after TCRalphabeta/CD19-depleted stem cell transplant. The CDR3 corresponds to CASSLVLAGGPYEQYF. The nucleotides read TGTGCCAGCAGCTTAGTTCTAGCGGGGGGGCCCTACGAGCAGTACTTC.